A single T cell receptor beta chain is shown here with its context. This sample is part of a study of blood T cells in healthy people across ages. A second PCR of about 7 to 12 cycles used a sample-barcoded 5' primer and a J-beta primer mix. TCRdb itself ran the 5' RACE reads through MiXCR, one entry per CDR3 protein. The sample records about 560,000 distinct CDR3 sequences, around a quarter being singletons. Trimming took 1 base from V and 2 from J, leaving 11 bases between them. The CDR3 totals 15 residues. Germline V gene lookup returns CDR1 KGHSH and CDR2 LQKENI. This sample also appeared in a second study, on T cells of mothers and their children.

The specimen was blood. This sequence joins TRBV18 and TRBJ2-5; D is possibly TRBD1 or TRBD2 (5 bases each). The sequence came from a boy aged 2-15 years in good health. CDR3 in amino acids: CASSPRAAGQETQYF. For the CDR3, the DNA is TGTGCCAGCTCACCACGAGCGGCAGGGCAAGAGACCCAGTACTTC.